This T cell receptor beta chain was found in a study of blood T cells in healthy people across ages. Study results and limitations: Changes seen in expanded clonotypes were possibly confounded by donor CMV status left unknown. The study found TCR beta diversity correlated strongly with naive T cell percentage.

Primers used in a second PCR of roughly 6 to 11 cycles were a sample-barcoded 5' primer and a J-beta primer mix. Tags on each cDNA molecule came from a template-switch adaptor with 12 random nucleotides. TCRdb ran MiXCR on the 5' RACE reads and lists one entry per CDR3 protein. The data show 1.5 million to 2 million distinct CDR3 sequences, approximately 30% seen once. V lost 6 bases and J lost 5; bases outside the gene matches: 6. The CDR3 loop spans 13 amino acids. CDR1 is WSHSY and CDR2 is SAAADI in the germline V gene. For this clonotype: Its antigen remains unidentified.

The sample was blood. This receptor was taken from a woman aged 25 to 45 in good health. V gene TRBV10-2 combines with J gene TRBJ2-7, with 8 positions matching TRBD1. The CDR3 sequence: CASSPGQVNEQYF. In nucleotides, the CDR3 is TGCGCCAGCAGCCCGGGACAGGTGAACGAGCAGTACTTC.